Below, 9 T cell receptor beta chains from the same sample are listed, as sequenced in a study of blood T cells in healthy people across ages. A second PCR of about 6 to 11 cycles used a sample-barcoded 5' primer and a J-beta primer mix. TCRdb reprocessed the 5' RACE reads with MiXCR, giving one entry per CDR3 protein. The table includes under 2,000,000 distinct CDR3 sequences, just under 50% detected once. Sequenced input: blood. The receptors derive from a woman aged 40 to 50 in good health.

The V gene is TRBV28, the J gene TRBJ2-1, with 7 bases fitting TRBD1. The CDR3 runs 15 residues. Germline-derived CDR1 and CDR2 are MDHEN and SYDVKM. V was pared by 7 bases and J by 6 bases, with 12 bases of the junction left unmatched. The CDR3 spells CASISGTEHVNEQFF. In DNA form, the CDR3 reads TGTGCCAGCATCTCCGGGACAGAACACGTCAATGAGCAGTTCTTC.

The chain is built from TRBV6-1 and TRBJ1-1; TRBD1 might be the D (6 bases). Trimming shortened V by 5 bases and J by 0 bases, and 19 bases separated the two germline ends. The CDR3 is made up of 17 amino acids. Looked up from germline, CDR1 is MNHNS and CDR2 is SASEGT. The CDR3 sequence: CASSKFTGTSMNTEAFF. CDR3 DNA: TGTGCCAGCAGTAAGTTTACGGGGACATCCATGAACACTGAAGCTTTCTTT.

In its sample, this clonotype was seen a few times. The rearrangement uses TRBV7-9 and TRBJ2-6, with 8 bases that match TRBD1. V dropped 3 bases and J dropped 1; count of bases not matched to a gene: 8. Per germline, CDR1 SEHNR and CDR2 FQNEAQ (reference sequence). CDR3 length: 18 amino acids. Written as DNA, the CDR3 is TGTGCCAGCAGCTTTGGAGGACAGGGCGTGTCTGGGGCCAACGTCCTGACTTTC. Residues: CASSFGGQGVSGANVLTF.

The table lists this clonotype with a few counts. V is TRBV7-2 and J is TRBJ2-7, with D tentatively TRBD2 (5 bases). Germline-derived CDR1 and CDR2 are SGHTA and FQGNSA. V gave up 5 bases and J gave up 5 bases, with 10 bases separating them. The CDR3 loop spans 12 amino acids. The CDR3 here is CASSPRGHEQYF. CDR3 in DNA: TGTGCCAGCAGCCCCCGGGGTCACGAGCAGTACTTC.

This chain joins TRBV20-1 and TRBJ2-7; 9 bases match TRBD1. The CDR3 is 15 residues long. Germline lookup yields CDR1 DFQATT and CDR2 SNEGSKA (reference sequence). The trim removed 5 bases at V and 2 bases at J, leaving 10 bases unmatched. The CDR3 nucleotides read TGCAGTGCTCTCTACAGGGGGCCGAGGCCCTACGAGCAGTACTTC. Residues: CSALYRGPRPYEQYF.

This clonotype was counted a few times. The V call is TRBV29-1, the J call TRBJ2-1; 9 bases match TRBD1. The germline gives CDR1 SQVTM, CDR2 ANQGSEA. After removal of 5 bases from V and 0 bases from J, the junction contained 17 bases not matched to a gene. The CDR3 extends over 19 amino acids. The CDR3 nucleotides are TGCAGCGTTTCCGTTTTACCGGGACAGGGCCTAAGCTCCTACAATGAGCAGTTCTTC. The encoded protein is CSVSVLPGQGLSSYNEQFF.

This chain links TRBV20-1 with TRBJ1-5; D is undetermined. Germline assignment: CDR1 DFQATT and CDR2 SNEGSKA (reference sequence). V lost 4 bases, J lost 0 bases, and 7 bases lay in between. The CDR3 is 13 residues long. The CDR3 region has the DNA TGCAGTGCTATAGAGGTTAGCAATCAGCCCCAGCATTTT. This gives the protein CSAIEVSNQPQHF.

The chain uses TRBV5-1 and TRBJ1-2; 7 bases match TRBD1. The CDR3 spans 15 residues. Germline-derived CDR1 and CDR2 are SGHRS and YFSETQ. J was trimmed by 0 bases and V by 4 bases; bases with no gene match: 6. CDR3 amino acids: CASSATGTANYGYTF. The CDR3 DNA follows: TGCGCCAGCAGCGCTACCGGGACAGCTAACTATGGCTACACCTTC. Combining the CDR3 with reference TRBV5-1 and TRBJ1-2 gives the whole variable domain KAGVTQTPRYLIKTRGQQVTLSCSPISGHRSVSWYQQTPGQGLQFLFEYFSETQRNKGNFPGRFSGRQFSNSRSEMNVSTLELGDSALYLCASSATGTANYGYTFGSGTRLTVV.

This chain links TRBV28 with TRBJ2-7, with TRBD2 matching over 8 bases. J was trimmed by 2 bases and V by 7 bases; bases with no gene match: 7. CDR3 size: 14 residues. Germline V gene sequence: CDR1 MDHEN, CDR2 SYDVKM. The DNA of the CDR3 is TGTGCCAGCAAAGCGGGAGTCGTCGCCTACGAGCAGTACTTC. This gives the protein CASKAGVVAYEQYF.